The sequence of this TCR beta chain was determined in a study of T-cell reconstitution after alpha-beta-depleted transplantation in children. It was with unique molecular identifiers that the TCRbeta library was prepared. TCRdb independently ran MiXCR on the PCR reads; one entry per CDR3 protein. The table records about 980,000 distinct CDR3 sequences, less than 30% of them present only once. V lost 0 bases and J 7 bases, leaving 9 bases between the germline ends. This CDR3 contains 13 residues. Germline V gene lookup returns CDR1 MNHEY and CDR2 SVGAGI. The source material was PBMCs, mostly from graft donor cells, sampled 360 days after TCRalphabeta/CD19-depleted stem cell transplant. This clonotype was obtained from a boy under two years old who had a stem cell transplant for SCID, so the T cells may come from the graft donor. This sequence joins TRBV6-5 and TRBJ1-1, with unresolved D. The CDR3 here is CASSYSRGFEAFF. DNA for the CDR3: TGTGCCAGCAGTTACTCACGAGGGTTTGAAGCTTTCTTT.